A single sample is the source of the 8 T cell receptor beta chains below, sequenced in a study of blood T cell repertoires in COVID-19. Assay: immunoSEQ multiplex PCR; the TCRdb copy retains only in-frame clones and omits some. The sample records roughly 180,000 clones, roughly 88% being singletons. Sequencing input: peripheral blood. The source of these receptors is a woman aged 25 to 45 with acute or convalescent COVID-19.

The V gene is TRBV18, the J gene TRBJ2-1, with 9 nucleotides matching TRBD1. V lost 3 bases to trimming and J lost 7 bases; unmatched junction nucleotides: 7. The CDR3 totals 15 residues. Germline CDR1 KGHSH, CDR2 LQKENI. This CDR3 reads CASSPATGGDNEQFF. The CDR3 DNA follows: TGTGCCAGCTCACCGGCGACAGGGGGGGATAATGAGCAGTTCTTC.

The J gene is TRBJ1-1, the V gene TRBV5-1, with 7 bases that match TRBD1. Germline V CDR1 and CDR2: SGHRS, YFSETQ. Trimming at V came to 4 bases and at J to 4 bases, leaving 10 bases not matched to a gene. The CDR3 totals 15 residues. The CDR3 DNA is TGCGCCAGCAGCAGTCGACAGGGTTGGGGCACTGAAGCTTTCTTT. Translated, it gives CASSSRQGWGTEAFF.

This rearrangement joins TRBV15 to TRBJ2-3; 9 bases match TRBD2. Losses at the gene ends were 3 bases for V and 6 bases for J; bases not matched to a gene: 10. Germline V CDR1 and CDR2: LNHNV, YYDKDF (reference sequence). This CDR3 region has 16 residues. This CDR3 is CATSRALSGRTDTQYF. Written as DNA, the CDR3 is TGTGCCACCAGCAGGGCCCTTAGCGGGAGAACCGATACGCAGTATTTT.

This chain links TRBV7-2 with TRBJ2-5, with TRBD2 as a possible D gene (6 bases). Deletions cut 2 bases from V and 5 bases from J, with 12 bases between. Germline V gene lookup returns CDR1 SGHTA and CDR2 FQGNSA. There are 14 residues in the CDR3. The CDR3 bases are TGTGCCAGCAGCTTAAGGGACTGGGGGGAGACCCAGTACTTC. This translates into CASSLRDWGETQYF.

The rearrangement links TRBV28 to TRBJ2-1; 7 bases fit TRBD2. Germline V gene sequence: CDR1 MDHEN, CDR2 SYDVKM. The V gene end was trimmed by 11 bases and the J gene end by 6 bases; junction bases not matched to a gene: 7. The CDR3 is 12 amino acids. The CDR3 is CACRGSPNEQFF. CDR3 DNA: TGTGCCTGCCGCGGGAGTCCCAATGAGCAGTTCTTC.

The chain is built from TRBV4-1 and TRBJ1-3; D perhaps matches TRBD1 (5 bases). The CDR3 contains 16 residues. Germline lookup yields CDR1 MGHRA and CDR2 YSYEKL. V was shortened by 1 base and J by 0 bases, with 10 bases between the two germline ends. The chain's CDR3 is CASSQGGGRSGNTIYF. The DNA for the CDR3 is TGCGCCAGCAGCCAAGGGGGGGGACGCTCTGGAAACACCATATATTTT.

The CDR3 here is CASSLMDGKYNEQFF. The CDR3 DNA is TGCGCCAGCAGCTTGATGGACGGGAAATACAATGAGCAGTTCTTC. J is TRBJ2-1 and V is TRBV5-1, with D possibly matching TRBD2 (5 bases). Deletions cut 1 base from V and 4 bases from J, with 12 bases between. Germline V gene lookup returns CDR1 SGHRS and CDR2 YFSETQ. CDR3 length: 15 amino acids.

The J gene is TRBJ1-5, the V gene TRBV28, with TRBD1 matching 8 bases. This CDR3 comprises 13 residues. V lost 7 bases and J lost 5; bases outside the gene matches: 4. Germline V gives CDR1 MDHEN, CDR2 SYDVKM. The CDR3 DNA sequence: TGTGCCAGCAAGGGACAGGTCTATCAGCCCCAGCATTTT. This translates into CASKGQVYQPQHF.